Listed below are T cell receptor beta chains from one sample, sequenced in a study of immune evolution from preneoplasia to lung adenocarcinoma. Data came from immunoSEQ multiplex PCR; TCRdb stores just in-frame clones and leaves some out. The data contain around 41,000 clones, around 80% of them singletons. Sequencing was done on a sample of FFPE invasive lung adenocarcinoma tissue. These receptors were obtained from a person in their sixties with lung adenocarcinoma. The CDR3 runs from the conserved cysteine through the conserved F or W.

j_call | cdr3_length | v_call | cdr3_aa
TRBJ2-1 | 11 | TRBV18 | CASSPAYEQFF
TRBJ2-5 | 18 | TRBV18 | CASSPSMTGLAVQETQYF
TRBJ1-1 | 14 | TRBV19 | CASSIDRGSAEAFF
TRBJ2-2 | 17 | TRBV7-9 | CASSLSGTGGRNGELFF
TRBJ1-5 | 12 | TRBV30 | CAWSGTDQPQHF
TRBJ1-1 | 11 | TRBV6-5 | CASSYYTEAFF
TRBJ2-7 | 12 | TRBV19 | CASDDGSYEQYF
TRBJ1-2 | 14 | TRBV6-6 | CASSLTGVTYGYTF
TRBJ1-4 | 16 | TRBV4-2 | CASSQAASATNEKLFF
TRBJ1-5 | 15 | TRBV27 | CASRPLGTDNQPQHF
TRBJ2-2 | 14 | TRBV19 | CASSTYRGTGELFF
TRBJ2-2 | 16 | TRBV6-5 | CASSYSGQINTGELFF
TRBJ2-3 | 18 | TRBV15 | CATSRDYTPGGGRNTQYF
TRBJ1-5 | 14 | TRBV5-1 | CASRRDSGNQPQHF
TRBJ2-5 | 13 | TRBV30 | CAWKAPAQETQYF
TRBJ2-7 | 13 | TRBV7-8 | CASSLADLYEQYF
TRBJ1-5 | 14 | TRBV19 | CASTRTDSNQPQHF
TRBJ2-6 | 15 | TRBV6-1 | CASSDRGSGANVLTF
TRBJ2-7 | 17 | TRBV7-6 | CASSLASHSGYSYEQYF
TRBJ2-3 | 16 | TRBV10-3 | CANSDPDRGFGDTQYF
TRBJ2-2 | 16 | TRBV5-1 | CASSFRDTANTGELFF
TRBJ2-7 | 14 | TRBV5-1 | CASSFGRDSYEQYF
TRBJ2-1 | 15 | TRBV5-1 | CASRKGPLTYNEQFF
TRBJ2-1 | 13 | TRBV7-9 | CASRQAGAGGQFF
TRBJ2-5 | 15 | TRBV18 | CASSLQQGAEETQYF